The rows below give T cell receptor beta chains drawn from one sample of a study of cytomegalovirus exposure and HLA in healthy donors. Sequencing was performed with immunoSEQ multiplex PCR; in TCRdb, only in-frame clones are kept and a portion is missing. In the table there are about 130,000 clones, roughly 70% of which are singletons. The sequencing input was PBMCs. Source of these receptors: a man younger than 35 in good health and CMV-seropositive. Both conserved end residues are part of each CDR3. D genes are given only for firm matches. Clone size is shown for a subset of rows, as once, few, many or a class of expanded clone.

cdr3_aa cdr3_nt j_call d_call clone_size v_call
CASSPQGVGGTYEQYF TGTGCCAGCAGCCCCCAAGGAGTTGGAGGAACCTACGAGCAGTACTTC TRBJ2-7 . . TRBV7-3
CASSLVSGADTDTQYF TGCGCCAGCAGCTTGGTATCGGGAGCCGACACAGATACGCAGTATTTT TRBJ2-3 . . TRBV5-1
CAWSHGQLSNQPQHF TGTGCCTGGAGCCACGGACAACTCAGCAATCAGCCCCAGCATTTT TRBJ1-5 . few TRBV30
CASSELTSGLTYEQYF TGTGCCAGCAGTGAACTGACTAGCGGTCTTACCTACGAGCAGTACTTC TRBJ2-7 TRBD2 . TRBV6-1
CASTATGETYNEQFF TGTGCCAGCACCGCGACGGGGGAAACTTACAATGAGCAGTTCTTC TRBJ2-1 . . TRBV7-2
CASSESKGGVMNTEAFF TGCGCCAGCAGTGAGTCGAAGGGGGGGGTGATGAACACTGAAGCTTTCTTT TRBJ1-1 . . TRBV10-2
CSVDLHTHGYTF TGCAGCGTTGACTTACACACCCATGGCTACACCTTC TRBJ1-2 . . TRBV29-1
CASSLDSFYGYTF TGTGCCAGCAGCCTGGACAGCTTCTATGGCTACACCTTC TRBJ1-2 . . TRBV11-2
CASSFGLSTDTQYF TGTGCCAGCAGCTTCGGGTTATCCACAGATACGCAGTATTTT TRBJ2-3 . once TRBV7-9
CASSRGGTGSNEKLFF TGTGCCAGCAGCCGGGGGGGGACAGGGAGTAATGAAAAACTGTTTTTT TRBJ1-4 TRBD1 . TRBV4-2
CASSLGQGGYEQYF TGCGCCAGCAGCCTTGGACAGGGAGGCTACGAGCAGTACTTC TRBJ2-7 TRBD1 . TRBV4-3